This T cell receptor beta chain was sequenced during a study of beta chain features in type 1 diabetes. Germline V CDR1 and CDR2: SGHRS, YFSETQ. V dropped 3 bases and J dropped 7; count of bases not matched to a gene: 4. The CDR3 loop spans 15 amino acids. Expressed TCRB transcripts were sequenced after all isolated RNA was converted to cDNA. Assay: immunoSEQ multiplex PCR; the TCRdb copy retains only in-frame clones and omits some. The sample lists more than 300,000 clones; roughly 16% were seen once. Sequenced input: naive CD4+ T cells from blood. The clonotype originates from a woman younger than 35 in good health. The rearrangement joins TRBV5-1 to TRBJ2-1, with TRBD2 matching 13 bases. Here the CDR3 DNA reads TGCGCCAGCAGCTGGACTAGCGGGAGTGAAAATGAGCAGTTCTTC. Translation gives CASSWTSGSENEQFF. Full variable domain (remainder filled in from reference TRBV5-1 and TRBJ2-1): KAGVTQTPRYLIKTRGQQVTLSCSPISGHRSVSWYQQTPGQGLQFLFEYFSETQRNKGNFPGRFSGRQFSNSRSEMNVSTLELGDSALYLCASSWTSGSENEQFFGPGTRLTVL.